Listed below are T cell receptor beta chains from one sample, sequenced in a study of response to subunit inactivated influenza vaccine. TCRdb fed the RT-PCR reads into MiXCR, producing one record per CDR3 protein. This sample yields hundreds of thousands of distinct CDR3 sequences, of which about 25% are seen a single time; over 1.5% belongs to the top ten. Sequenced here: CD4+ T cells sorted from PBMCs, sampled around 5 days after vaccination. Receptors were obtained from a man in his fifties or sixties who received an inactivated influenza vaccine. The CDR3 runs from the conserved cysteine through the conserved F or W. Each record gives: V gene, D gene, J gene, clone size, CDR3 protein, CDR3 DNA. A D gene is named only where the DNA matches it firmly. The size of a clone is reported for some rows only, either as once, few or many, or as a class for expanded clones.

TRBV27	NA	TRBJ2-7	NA	CASSLWGAAYEQYF	TGTGCCAGCAGTTTATGGGGGGCGGCCTACGAGCAGTACTTC
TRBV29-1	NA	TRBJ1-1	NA	CSVGQENTEAFF	TGCAGCGTTGGACAGGAGAACACTGAAGCTTTCTTT
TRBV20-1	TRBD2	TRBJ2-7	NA	CSATGTSGTRSSYEQYF	TGCAGTGCTACCGGGACTAGCGGGACCCGAAGCTCCTACGAGCAGTACTTC
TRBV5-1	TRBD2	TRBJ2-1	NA	CASSFSSGADEQFF	TGCGCCAGCAGCTTCTCTAGCGGGGCGGATGAGCAGTTCTTC
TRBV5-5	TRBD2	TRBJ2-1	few	CASSFQRDYYNEQFF	TGTGCCAGCAGCTTCCAGCGGGACTACTACAATGAGCAGTTCTTC
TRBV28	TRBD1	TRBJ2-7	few	CASRQHRTGGYEQYF	TGTGCCAGCAGACAACACCGGACAGGGGGTTACGAGCAGTACTTC
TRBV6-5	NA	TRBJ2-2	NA	CASSSFLDGRMRELFF	TGTGCCAGCAGTTCCTTCCTCGACGGACGAATGAGGGAGCTGTTTTTT
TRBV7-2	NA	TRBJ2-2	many	CASSLVKGTGELFF	TGTGCCAGCAGCTTAGTTAAAGGCACCGGGGAGCTGTTTTTT
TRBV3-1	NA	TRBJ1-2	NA	CASSQDRGRGGYTF	TGTGCCAGCAGCCAAGATCGGGGGCGCGGAGGCTACACCTTC
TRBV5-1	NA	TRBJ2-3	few	CASSKETPDTQYF	TGCGCCAGCAGTAAGGAAACCCCGGATACGCAGTATTTT
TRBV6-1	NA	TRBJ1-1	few	CASSEIQVNTEAFF	TGTGCCAGCAGTGAAATCCAGGTGAACACTGAAGCTTTCTTT
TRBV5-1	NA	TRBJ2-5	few	CASVPSGKAQETQYF	TGCGCCAGCGTCCCCTCGGGTAAAGCCCAAGAGACCCAGTACTTC
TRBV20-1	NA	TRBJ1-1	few	CSARPKNTEAFF	TGCAGTGCTAGACCAAAGAACACTGAAGCTTTCTTT
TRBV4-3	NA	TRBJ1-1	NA	CASSQDIRGAGDTEAFF	TGCGCCAGCAGCCAAGATATACGGGGCGCCGGGGACACTGAAGCTTTCTTT
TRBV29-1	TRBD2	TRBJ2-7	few	CSVERTSGATYEQYF	TGCAGCGTTGAAAGGACTAGCGGGGCTACCTACGAGCAGTACTTC
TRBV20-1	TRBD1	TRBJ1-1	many	CSAPGQQRSEAFF	TGCAGTGCCCCGGGACAGCAACGAAGTGAAGCTTTCTTT
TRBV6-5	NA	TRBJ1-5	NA	CASSLQGRFKNQPQHF	TGTGCCAGCAGTTTGCAGGGGAGGTTTAAGAATCAGCCCCAGCATTTT
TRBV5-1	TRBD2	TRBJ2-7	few	CASSLTSSGGSYEQYF	TGCGCCAGCAGCTTAACCTCTAGCGGGGGCTCCTACGAGCAGTACTTC
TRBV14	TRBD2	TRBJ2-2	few	CASSPTSVRTGELFF	TGTGCCAGCAGCCCGACTAGCGTTAGGACCGGGGAGCTGTTTTTT
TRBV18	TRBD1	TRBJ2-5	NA	CASSPVDREETQYF	TGTGCCAGCTCACCGGTTGACAGGGAAGAGACCCAGTACTTC
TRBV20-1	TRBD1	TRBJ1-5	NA	CSARGGTVNQPQHF	TGCAGTGCTAGAGGAGGGACAGTCAATCAGCCCCAGCATTTT
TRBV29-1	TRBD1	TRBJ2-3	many	CSVGAQGQTDTQYF	TGCAGCGTTGGGGCACAGGGGCAGACAGATACGCAGTATTTT
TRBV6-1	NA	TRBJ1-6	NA	CASSERAGNSPLHF	TGTGCCAGCAGTGAACGAGCAGGCAATTCACCCCTCCACTTT
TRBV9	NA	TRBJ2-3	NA	CASSAVRTDTQYF	TGTGCCAGCAGCGCGGTTCGCACAGATACGCAGTATTTT
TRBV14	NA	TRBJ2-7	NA	CASSQEKPAWGYEQYF	TGTGCCAGCAGCCAAGAGAAACCTGCTTGGGGTTACGAGCAGTACTTC
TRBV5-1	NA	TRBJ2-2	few	CASSFPGTFTGELFF	TGCGCCAGCAGTTTTCCCGGGACTTTTACCGGGGAGCTGTTTTTT
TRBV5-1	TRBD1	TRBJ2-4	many	CASSLEGTGGQNIQYF	TGCGCCAGCAGCTTGGAGGGGACAGGGGGCCAAAACATTCAGTACTTC
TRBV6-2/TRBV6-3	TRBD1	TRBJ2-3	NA	CASSYSSTGAITQYF	TGTGCCAGCAGTTACTCATCGACAGGGGCTATTACGCAGTATTTT
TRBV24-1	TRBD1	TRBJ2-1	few	CATSDTTGGPNEQFF	TGTGCCACCAGTGATACAACAGGGGGCCCCAATGAGCAGTTCTTC
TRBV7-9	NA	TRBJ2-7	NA	CASSRWGGGGFHEQYF	TGTGCCAGCAGCCGATGGGGTGGAGGGGGCTTCCACGAGCAGTACTTC
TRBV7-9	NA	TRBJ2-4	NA	CASSLIGEGGKNIQYF	TGTGCCAGCAGCTTAATTGGGGAAGGGGGCAAAAACATTCAGTACTTC
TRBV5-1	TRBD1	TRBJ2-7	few	CASSLAGTGRYEQYF	TGCGCCAGCAGCTTGGCCGGGACAGGCCGCTACGAGCAGTACTTC
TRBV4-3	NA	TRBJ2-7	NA	CASSQGYGTYEQYF	TGCGCCAGCAGCCAAGGATACGGGACCTACGAGCAGTACTTC
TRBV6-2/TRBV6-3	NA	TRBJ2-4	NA	CASSDRSIRAKNIQYF	TGTGCCAGCAGCGACCGGTCTATCCGAGCCAAAAACATTCAGTACTTC
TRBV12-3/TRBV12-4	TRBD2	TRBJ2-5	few	CASSSRLAGHQETQYF	TGTGCCAGCAGTTCTAGACTAGCGGGGCACCAAGAGACCCAGTACTTC
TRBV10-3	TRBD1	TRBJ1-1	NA	CAISEQTGLRTNTEAFF	TGTGCCATCAGTGAGCAGACAGGGCTTAGGACGAACACTGAAGCTTTCTTT
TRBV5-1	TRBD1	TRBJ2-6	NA	CASSGGQLSSGANVLTF	TGCGCCAGCAGCGGGGGACAGCTCTCCTCTGGGGCCAACGTCCTGACTTTC
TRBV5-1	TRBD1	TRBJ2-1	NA	CASSTGQGALYNEQFF	TGCGCCAGCAGCACCGGACAGGGTGCTCTGTACAATGAGCAGTTCTTC
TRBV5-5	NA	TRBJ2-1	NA	CASSLVVSGNNEQFF	TGTGCCAGCAGCTTGGTGGTTAGCGGTAACAATGAGCAGTTCTTC
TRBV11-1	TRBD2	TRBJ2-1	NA	CASSLPSGSGGNEQFF	TGTGCCAGCAGCCTCCCGAGCGGGAGCGGGGGCAATGAGCAGTTCTTC
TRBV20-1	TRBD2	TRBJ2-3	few	CSASDLAGGTDTQYF	TGCAGTGCTAGTGACCTAGCGGGTGGCACAGATACGCAGTATTTT